The clone carrying this T cell receptor (beta chain) was picked up a small number of times. Antigen: not known. These data are taken from a study of T-cell memory formation after mild COVID-19. Overall study findings and caveats: Cross-reactive memory seemingly joined, as some responding clones were found in pre-infection memory. SARS-CoV-2 specificity of second-wave clones peaking day 37 was unconfirmed.

Per germline, CDR1 SGHTA and CDR2 FQGTGA. V lost 5 bases to trimming and J lost 0 bases, with 14 bases between them. This CDR3 contains 15 residues. With constant-segment primers, 5'RACE yielded cDNA libraries of TCR alpha and TCR beta that carried sample barcodes and UMIs. TCRdb re-analysed the 5' RACE reads in MiXCR, keeping a single row per CDR3 protein. In the table there are 200,000 to 250,000 distinct CDR3 sequences, 15% to 19% of which are singletons. The chain recombines TRBV7-3 with TRBJ2-7; D call uncertain. Material: PBMCs or a T cell subset sorted from them (not recorded which). This clonotype originated in an adult woman who had mild COVID-19 (a few samples of this study predate the infection). Cell type and time point are not known. The CDR3 DNA reads as TGTGCCAGCAGCCTTCAGACGTTTAGCTCCTACGAGCAGTACTTC. Its protein product is CASSLQTFSSYEQYF.